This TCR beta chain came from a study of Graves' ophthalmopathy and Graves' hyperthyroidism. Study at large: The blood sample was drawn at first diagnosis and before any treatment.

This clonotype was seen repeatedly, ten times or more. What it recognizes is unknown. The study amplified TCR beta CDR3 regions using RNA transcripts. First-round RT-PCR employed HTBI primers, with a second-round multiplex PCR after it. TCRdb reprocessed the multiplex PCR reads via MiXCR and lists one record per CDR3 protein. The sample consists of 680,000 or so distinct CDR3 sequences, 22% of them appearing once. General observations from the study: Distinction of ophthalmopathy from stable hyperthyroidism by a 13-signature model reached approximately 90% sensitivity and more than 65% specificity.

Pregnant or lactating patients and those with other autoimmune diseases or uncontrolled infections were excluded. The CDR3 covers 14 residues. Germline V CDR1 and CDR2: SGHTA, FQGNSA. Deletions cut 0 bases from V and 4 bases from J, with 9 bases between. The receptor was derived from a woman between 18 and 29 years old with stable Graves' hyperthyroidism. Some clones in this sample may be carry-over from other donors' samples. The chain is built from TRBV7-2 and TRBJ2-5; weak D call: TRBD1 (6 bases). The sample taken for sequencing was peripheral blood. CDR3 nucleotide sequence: TGTGCCAGCAGCTTAGCCAGGGGCGGAGAGACCCAGTACTTC. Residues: CASSLARGGETQYF.